This T cell receptor beta chain was recovered during a study of blood T cell repertoires in COVID-19 (dated by TCRdb to 2020 to 2022). About the full investigation: Samples from collaborators originated in the United States, Italy and Spain and spanned both the acute and convalescent phases of COVID-19. The material from the prospective study consisted of cDNA or gDNA derived from T cells, B-cell-depleted T cells, or PBMCs. The dataset comprised deeply sampled blood TCRbeta repertoires from subjects exposed to, actively infected with, or recovered from COVID-19. The repertoires were released in a freely available public database meant as a resource for research on the immune response to SARS-CoV-2. The samples were drawn from two sources: the first 160 participants of the ongoing ImmuneRACE study, and about 1,300 subjects contributed by 6 global collaborators. A de-identified subject ID, COVID-19 status, age in years and sex were almost always included in the sample metadata. Where available, HLA class I and class II types were taken from metadata supplied by the sample provider and were not determined by assay-based typing.

Trimming costs V 1 base and J 6 bases, and their ends lie 14 bases apart. The CDR3 sequence holds 16 residues, the cysteine and phenylalanine included. The kept DNA is CDR3 alone, 48 bases in frame from the first base. The germline V gene (reference sequence) specifies SGHKS as CDR1 and YYEKEE as CDR2. Worth noting for this clone: There is no known antigen for this receptor. The sample holds no much larger clone one base away, and base qualities are not on file.

Overall study outcomes, separate from this receptor: Clinical and demographic metadata were provided uncurated, with the amount varying by source and participant.

Each collaborating institution followed its own protocols to collect whole blood in K2EDTA tubes. For TCRbeta analysis, collaborators shipped samples as frozen whole blood, isolated PBMCs, or DNA extracted from either of those sample types. TCRbeta CDR3 regions were amplified from genomic DNA by means of the immunoSEQ Assay, a bias-controlled multiplex PCR. Per the source publication's procedure: Nucleated cell counts per sample were estimated from amplification of reference gene primers within the assay. Sequence reads were collapsed and filtered to measure the absolute abundance of every unique TCRbeta CDR3 rearrangement. For each sample, productive Simpson clonality was calculated as the square root of Simpson's diversity index across productive rearrangements. TCRdb holds this immuneACCESS table with in-frame rearrangements only. Some clones are missing; in checked studies, unresolved V genes explain under half, and the rest has no known cause. The V and J calls and the clone size are those of that table, but D and trimming were determined from the DNA. In all, the sample holds nearly 80,000 clones, and around 90% of those were seen once. The top ten hold around 0.77% of the sample.

The sample consisted of peripheral blood. The sequence links TRBV5-5 to TRBJ1-6, with no reliable assignment of the D segment. This sequence originates from a woman aged 80 or over with acute or convalescent COVID-19. Read as DNA, the sequence is TGTGCCAGCAGCTTGCAACCGGGTGGTTCTAATTCACCCCTCCACTTT. The encoded protein is CASSLQPGGSNSPLHF.